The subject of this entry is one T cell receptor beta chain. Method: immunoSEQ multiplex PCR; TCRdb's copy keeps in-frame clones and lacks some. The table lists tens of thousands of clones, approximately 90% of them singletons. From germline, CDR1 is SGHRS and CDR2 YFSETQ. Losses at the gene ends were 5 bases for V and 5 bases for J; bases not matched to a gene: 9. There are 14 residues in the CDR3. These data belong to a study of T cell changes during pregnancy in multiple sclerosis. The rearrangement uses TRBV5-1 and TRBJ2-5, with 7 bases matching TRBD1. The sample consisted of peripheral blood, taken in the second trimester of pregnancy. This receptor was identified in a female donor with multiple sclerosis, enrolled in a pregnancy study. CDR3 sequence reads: CASSPGQQGETQYF. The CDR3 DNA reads TGCGCCAGCAGTCCGGGACAGCAAGGGGAGACCCAGTACTTC.